This TCR beta chain originates from a study of CD8 T cells in ankylosing spondylitis (dated by TCRdb to about 2017). A note on the overall study: T cell receptor beta repertoires were profiled in healthy donors and ankylosing spondylitis patients so that disease-linked TCR variants could be found. The whole study cohort included 108 healthy donors and 25 ankylosing spondylitis patients. Peripheral blood was sampled, and synovial fluid was also collected from ankylosing spondylitis patients. Study-wide findings and limitations: Some motif variants were previously reported in synovial fluid and blood of reactive arthritis patients, suggesting common disease-initiation mechanisms. The disease-linked clones were reported as significantly enriched in matched synovial fluid samples from ankylosing spondylitis patients. The disease-linked clones had a CD8+ phenotype and were found at relatively low frequencies in peripheral blood. A TCR beta motif made up of under ten highly homologous amino acid variants appeared to be characteristic of blood from ankylosing spondylitis patients.

As regards this clonotype: No antigen is known for it. This may stem from a read error, because a much larger clone lies one nucleotide away.

After removal of 4 bases from V and 5 bases from J, the junction retains 2 bases not matched to a gene. As encoded in the germline V gene, CDR1 is MNHNS while CDR2 is SASEGT. The CDR3 starts with the cysteine, ends with the phenylalanine, and has 15 residues. The only DNA kept is the CDR3, 45 bases in frame from the first base. Data came from an Illumina HiSeq 2500. Quantitative 5'-RACE with molecular barcodes was the method used to prepare the TCR beta libraries. On the study's bioinformatics: To identify disease-linked TCR variants, a new computational method was used, one built on a probabilistic model of VDJ rearrangement. TCRdb reprocessed the public reads (quality trimming at Q25 with fastp, clone calling with MiXCR) and kept in-frame beta chains. Rows are combined by CDR3 protein, so each entry shows the most common genes and DNA. V and J calls and clone size were set by TCRdb, not the authors. The table for this sample lists around 330,000 distinct CDR3 sequences; about 9.9% of them were counted only once. Roughly 9% of the sample belongs to the ten largest clones.

The TCR originated in a female donor with ankylosing spondylitis or in good health (not recorded which). The chain links TRBV6-1 with TRBJ2-6; TRBD1 fits 10 bases in the junction. The sample taken for sequencing was blood, either unsorted or a sorted T cell fraction (not recorded which). The nucleotide sequence is TGTGCCAGCAGTGGGGACAGGGGCAGGGCCAACGTCCTGACTTTC. It translates as CASSGDRGRANVLTF.